A selection of T cell receptor beta chains follows, all from one sample in a study of cytomegalovirus exposure and HLA in healthy donors. Sequenced by immunoSEQ multiplex PCR; TCRdb stores in-frame clones only, minus some. The sample records over 200,000 clones, around 85% being singletons. The sequenced sample was PBMCs. The receptors were sampled from a human donor in good health. CDR3s include the opening cysteine and the closing phenylalanine or tryptophan. The D gene is left open where the match is weak. Not all rows give a size; the values are once, few, many and, for expanded clones, a class.

TRBV4-1	17	TRBD1	TRBJ2-7	-	TGCGCCAGCAGCTTCCGTCCGACAGGGAAGAACTCCTACGAGCAGTACTTC	CASSFRPTGKNSYEQYF
TRBV7-9	14	TRBD1	TRBJ1-3	-	TGTGCCAGCAGGTCCGACAGGGTTGGAAACACCATATATTTT	CASRSDRVGNTIYF
TRBV19	12	-	TRBJ1-1	-	TGTGCCAGTAGTATACGTAACACTGAAGCTTTCTTT	CASSIRNTEAFF
TRBV11-3	14	-	TRBJ2-3	-	TGTGCCAGCAGCTACAGGCGACCCACAGATACGCAGTATTTT	CASSYRRPTDTQYF
TRBV9	14	-	TRBJ1-6	once	TGTGCCAGCAGCCCCCTCCTGAGCAATTCACCCCTCCACTTT	CASSPLLSNSPLHF
TRBV7-9	14	-	TRBJ1-1	-	TGTGCCAGCAGCCCCCGGTTGGGGCGTTCTGAAGCTTTCTTT	CASSPRLGRSEAFF
TRBV4-3	15	TRBD1	TRBJ1-4	few	TGCGCCAGCAGCCAGGTACAGGGGGTGAATGAAAAACTGTTTTTT	CASSQVQGVNEKLFF
TRBV7-8	16	-	TRBJ2-2	-	TGTGCCAGCAGCTTAATGGAGGCGGGGAACACCGGGGAGCTGTTTTTT	CASSLMEAGNTGELFF
TRBV19	16	-	TRBJ2-1	-	TGTGCCAGTAGTACAACCGGGACTGAGTCCTACAATGAGCAGTTCTTC	CASSTTGTESYNEQFF
TRBV7-8	15	TRBD1	TRBJ1-5	-	TGTGCCAGCAGCGGAGGGACAGGCCTCAATCAGCCCCAGCATTTT	CASSGGTGLNQPQHF
TRBV18	16	TRBD1	TRBJ1-3	-	TGTGCCAGCTCAAAGACGGGACAGTACTCTGGAAACACCATATATTTT	CASSKTGQYSGNTIYF
TRBV10-3	15	-	TRBJ2-5	-	TGTGCCATCAGTGAAAACGGGAGAAACCAAGAGACCCAGTACTTC	CAISENGRNQETQYF
TRBV29-1	14	TRBD1	TRBJ2-7	-	TGCAGCGTTGCCGACAGGACAGGAGCCTACGAGCAGTACTTC	CSVADRTGAYEQYF
TRBV6-5	15	TRBD1	TRBJ2-7	-	TGTGCCAGCAGTTCCGGGACAGGGGGAGACTACGAGCAGTACTTC	CASSSGTGGDYEQYF
TRBV7-3	15	TRBD2	TRBJ2-3	once	TGTGCCAGCAGCTTAATCGGGACTAGCGTGCATACGCAGTATTTT	CASSLIGTSVHTQYF
TRBV5-6	13	TRBD1	TRBJ2-4	-	TGTGCCAGCAGCCGGCAGGGGGTCGGCATTCAGTACTTC	CASSRQGVGIQYF
TRBV5-1	17	TRBD2	TRBJ2-7	few	TGCGCCAGCAGCGGATCCGGGACTAGCGGGAGGTACTACGAGCAGTACTTC	CASSGSGTSGRYYEQYF
TRBV28	12	-	TRBJ2-1	-	TGTGCCAGCAGTCCTGTCTACAATGAGCAGTTCTTC	CASSPVYNEQFF
TRBV28	15	TRBD2	TRBJ2-7	-	TGTGCCAGCAGTTTACCGACTAGCGGAGCCTACGAGCAGTACTTC	CASSLPTSGAYEQYF
TRBV25-1	13	-	TRBJ2-5	-	TGTGCCAGCAGTGATCGGGAACTAGGGACCCAGTACTTC	CASSDRELGTQYF
TRBV9	15	TRBD2	TRBJ2-1	-	TGTGCCAGCAGGGCAGCGGGAGGGTCTCACAATGAGCAGTTCTTC	CASRAAGGSHNEQFF
TRBV27	16	TRBD1	TRBJ1-5	-	TGTGCCAGCAGTTTAGTTGGGACAGGGCACAATCAGCCCCAGCATTTT	CASSLVGTGHNQPQHF
TRBV19	13	TRBD1	TRBJ2-7	-	TGTGCCAGTAGTATCGGGACAGACTACGAGCAGTACTTC	CASSIGTDYEQYF
TRBV18	16	-	TRBJ2-1	-	TGTGCCAGCTCACCACCGGGGCAGAGCTCCTACAATGAGCAGTTCTTC	CASSPPGQSSYNEQFF
TRBV19	12	TRBD1	TRBJ2-3	-	TGTGCCAGTAGACAGGGGAGAGATACGCAGTATTTT	CASRQGRDTQYF
TRBV19	16	TRBD1	TRBJ1-4	-	TGTGCCAGTAGTAGACGGACAGGAGAAACTAATGAAAAACTGTTTTTT	CASSRRTGETNEKLFF
TRBV15	16	-	TRBJ2-7	-	TGTGCCACCAGCAGAGATAGGGGCCAAGGGTCCTACGAGCAGTACTTC	CATSRDRGQGSYEQYF
TRBV28	15	TRBD2	TRBJ2-5	-	TGTGCCAGCAATGGAAGACTAGCGGCCCAAGAGACCCAGTACTTC	CASNGRLAAQETQYF
TRBV18	15	TRBD2	TRBJ2-7	-	TGTGCCAGCTCACCGATAGCGGGAGGGCCCTACGAGCAGTACTTC	CASSPIAGGPYEQYF
TRBV9	15	TRBD2	TRBJ2-7	-	TGTGCCAGCAGCCCACCCGGGCTAGCGGGACTCGAGCAGTACTTC	CASSPPGLAGLEQYF
TRBV7-3	14	-	TRBJ2-3	-	TGTGCCAGCAGCCCCTCCCTAATTAGTCCTACGCAGTATTTT	CASSPSLISPTQYF
TRBV19	15	TRBD1	TRBJ2-7	-	TGTGCCAGTAGTATAGGGAGACAGGGAGACTACGAGCAGTACTTC	CASSIGRQGDYEQYF
TRBV7-2	16	TRBD1	TRBJ1-1	-	TGTGCCAGCAGCCGCCACTGGGACAGGATGAACACTGAAGCTTTCTTT	CASSRHWDRMNTEAFF
TRBV18	14	-	TRBJ2-1	-	TGTGCCAGCTCACTCTCCGGGGTTGACAATGAGCAGTTCTTC	CASSLSGVDNEQFF
TRBV6-6	12	-	TRBJ1-2	-	TGTGCCAGCAGTTACCGAGGGAACGGCTACACCTTC	CASSYRGNGYTF
TRBV18	15	TRBD1	TRBJ2-5	few	TGTGCCAGCTCACCGCGGACAGGGGGTGAAGAGACCCAGTACTTC	CASSPRTGGEETQYF
TRBV4-1	18	TRBD1	TRBJ2-1	once	TGCGCCAGCAGCCAATTCAACAGGGGGCTAACCAGACGCAATGAGCAGTTCTTC	CASSQFNRGLTRRNEQFF
TRBV29-1	14	TRBD1	TRBJ2-7	-	TGCAGCGCGAGACTTCAGGGGGCGGTCTACGAGCAGTACTTC	CSARLQGAVYEQYF
TRBV11-3	15	-	TRBJ2-1	-	TGTGCCAGCAGCCTAGAGTCACAGGGTTACAATGAGCAGTTCTTC	CASSLESQGYNEQFF
TRBV19	14	TRBD1	TRBJ1-4	-	TGTGCCAGCGGACAGGGAGGAGGAAATGAAAAACTGTTTTTT	CASGQGGGNEKLFF
TRBV29-1	15	-	TRBJ1-1	-	TGCAGCGTTGAAGATCGGCGGGGGAGTGGGACTGAAGCTTTCTTT	CSVEDRRGSGTEAFF
TRBV4-3	19	-	TRBJ2-3	-	TGCGCCAGCAGCCAAGATAGTAGCTCAGGCAGGGGCGGGGGAGATACGCAGTATTTT	CASSQDSSSGRGGGDTQYF
TRBV29-1	13	TRBD1	TRBJ2-7	-	TGCAGCGTTCGACAGGGGGGGAACTACGAGCAGTACTTC	CSVRQGGNYEQYF
TRBV2	12	-	TRBJ2-7	-	TGTGCCAGCAGTGAACAGGATTCCGAGCAGTACTTC	CASSEQDSEQYF
TRBV4-1	14	-	TRBJ2-1	-	TGCGCCAGCAGCCAGGCGGGGCGACGCAATGAGCAGTTCTTC	CASSQAGRRNEQFF
TRBV9	15	TRBD1	TRBJ1-2	-	TGTGCCAGCAGCGTAGGGGGACAGGGGAAAGGCAGCTACACCTTC	CASSVGGQGKGSYTF
TRBV7-2	17	TRBD2	TRBJ2-5	few	TGTGCCAGCAGCTTAGGGGGGTTAGCGGGTTACCAAGAGACCCAGTACTTC	CASSLGGLAGYQETQYF
TRBV6-1	14	TRBD1	TRBJ2-3	-	TGTGCCAGCAGTGAGCGTGACAGGGGAAATACGCAGTATTTT	CASSERDRGNTQYF
TRBV2	15	-	TRBJ2-5	-	TGTGCCAGCAGTCGAGACCTGGGGCGCCAAGAGACCCAGTACTTC	CASSRDLGRQETQYF
TRBV7-9	13	-	TRBJ1-1	-	TGTGCCAGCAGCCTTCAGGTATGGACTGAAGCTTTCTTT	CASSLQVWTEAFF
TRBV5-4	14	TRBD1	TRBJ2-5	once	TGTGCCAGCAGCCCGACAGGGTTCCAAGAGACCCAGTACTTC	CASSPTGFQETQYF